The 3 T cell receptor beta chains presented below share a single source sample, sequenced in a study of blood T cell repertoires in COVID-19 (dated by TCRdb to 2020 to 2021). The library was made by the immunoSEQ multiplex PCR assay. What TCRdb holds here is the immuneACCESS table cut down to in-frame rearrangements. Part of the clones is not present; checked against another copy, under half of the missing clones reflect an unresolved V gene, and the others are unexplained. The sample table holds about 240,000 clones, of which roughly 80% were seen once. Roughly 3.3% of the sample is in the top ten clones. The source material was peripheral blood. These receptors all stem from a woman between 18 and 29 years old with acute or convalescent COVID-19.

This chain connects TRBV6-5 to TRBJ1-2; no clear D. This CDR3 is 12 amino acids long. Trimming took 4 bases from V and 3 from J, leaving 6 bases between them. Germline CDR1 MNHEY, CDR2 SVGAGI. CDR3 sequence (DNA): TGTGCCAGCAGTTCCCTCCACTATGGCTACACCTTC. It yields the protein CASSSLHYGYTF.

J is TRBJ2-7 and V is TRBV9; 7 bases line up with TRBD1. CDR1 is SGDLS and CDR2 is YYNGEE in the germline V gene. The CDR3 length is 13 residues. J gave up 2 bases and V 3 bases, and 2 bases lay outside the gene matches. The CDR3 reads CASSAGTAYEQYF. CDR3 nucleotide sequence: TGTGCCAGCAGCGCTGGGACAGCCTACGAGCAGTACTTC.

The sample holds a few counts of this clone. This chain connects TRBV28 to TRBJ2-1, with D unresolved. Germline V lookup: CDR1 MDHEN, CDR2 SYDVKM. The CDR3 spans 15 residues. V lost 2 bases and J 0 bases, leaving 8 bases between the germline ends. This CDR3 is CASSLAVSSYNEQFF. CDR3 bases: TGTGCCAGCAGTTTAGCGGTAAGCTCCTACAATGAGCAGTTCTTC.